Following are 9 T cell receptor beta chains from one sample sequenced in a study of blood T cell repertoires in COVID-19 (dated by TCRdb to about 2020). The method behind the library was the immunoSEQ multiplex PCR assay. TCRdb provides this immuneACCESS table in a form limited to in-frame rearrangements. Some clones are lacking; in checked studies, under half of them reflect an unresolved V gene, and why the rest are absent is not known. This sample gives 200,000 to 250,000 clones in total; 70% to 90% of them show up just once. The ten largest clones capture around 0.97% of the sample. The specimen was peripheral blood. The origin of the receptors is a man aged 40-49 years with acute or convalescent COVID-19.

This clone was counted a single time. This chain connects TRBV19 to TRBJ1-2; maybe TRBD1 (6 bases). Trimming took 0 bases from V and 1 from J, leaving 15 bases between them. The V gene's germline CDR1 is LNHDA and CDR2 SQIVND (reference sequence). There are 17 residues in the CDR3. CDR3 amino acids: CASSIDRHRAINYGYTF. CDR3 sequence (DNA): TGTGCCAGTAGTATAGATCGGCACAGGGCCATTAACTATGGCTACACCTTC.

The chain couples TRBV3-1 (or the pseudogene TRBV3-2) to TRBJ1-2, with TRBD1 matching 9 bases. This CDR3 region has 15 residues. Germline V gene data show CDR1 as LGHDT and CDR2 as YNNKEL (reference sequence). Trimming removed 3 bases from V and 7 bases from J; junction bases left unmatched: 9. CDR3 in amino acids: CASSQDGQGIGGYTF. CDR3 coding DNA: TGTGCCAGCAGCCAGGACGGACAGGGGATCGGTGGCTACACCTTC.

The chain joins TRBV5-1 to TRBJ2-3; 9 bases agree with TRBD1. Unmatched junction bases numbered 5, after V lost 1 base and J lost 2 bases. The CDR3 contains 16 residues. Germline V lookup: CDR1 SGHRS, CDR2 YFSETQ. CDR3 protein: CASSLIGTGNTDTQYF. CDR3 sequence (DNA): TGCGCCAGCAGCTTGATCGGGACAGGGAACACAGATACGCAGTATTTT.

CDR3 loop: CASSSGTSGGKETQYF. The CDR3 DNA sequence: TGTGCCAGCAGCTCTGGGACTAGCGGGGGGAAAGAGACCCAGTACTTC. This chain joins TRBV5-4 and TRBJ2-5; 15 nucleotides agree with TRBD2. Germline trimming cut 3 bases from V and 3 bases from J; bases unmatched to any gene: 3. In germline, CDR1 is SGHNT, CDR2 YYREEE (reference sequence). The CDR3 has 16 amino acids.

The table lists this clone with a few counts. The chain joins TRBV27 to TRBJ1-1; the D is unclear. V was trimmed by 6 bases and J by 0 bases, leaving 11 bases between them. The CDR3 spans 14 residues. Per the germline V gene, CDR1 is MNHEY and CDR2 is SMNVEV (reference sequence). The CDR3 DNA sequence: TGTGCCAGCAGGTTAATGGGAGTGAACACTGAAGCTTTCTTT. Protein product: CASRLMGVNTEAFF.

This sequence joins TRBV6-6 and TRBJ2-7; the match to TRBD1 covers 7 bases. Germline V gene data show CDR1 as MNHNY and CDR2 as SVGAGI (reference sequence). J was trimmed by 6 bases and V by 5 bases; bases with no gene match: 10. The CDR3 has 14 residues. CDR3 bases: TGTGCCAGCAGTCGGACAGGAATATCAGTCGAGCAGTACTTC. The encoded protein is CASSRTGISVEQYF.

The V gene is TRBV11-3, the J gene TRBJ2-4, with D maybe TRBD2 (5 bases). From germline, CDR1 is SGHNT and CDR2 YENEEA. The CDR3 is 13 amino acids. The V gene lost 4 bases and the J gene lost 8 bases, with 12 bases spanning the gap. The DNA of the CDR3 is TGTGCCAGCAGCTCGTTCCGGGGAGACATTCAGTACTTC. Amino acids: CASSSFRGDIQYF.

V gene TRBV2 combines with J gene TRBJ1-2; 10 bases map to TRBD1. Germline CDR1 is SNHLY and CDR2 is FYNNEI. The CDR3 is 15 residues long. Trimming at V came to 6 bases and at J to 1 base, leaving 5 bases not matched to a gene. CDR3 sequence (DNA): TGTGCCAGCAGGCCCCGGGACAGGGGTAACTATGGCTACACCTTC. Amino acid sequence: CASRPRDRGNYGYTF.

The V call is TRBV5-1, the J call TRBJ2-3; D not certain. V was trimmed by 0 bases and J by 0 bases, leaving 11 bases between them. The germline gives CDR1 SGHRS, CDR2 YFSETQ. CDR3 length: 16 amino acids. The CDR3 DNA reads as TGCGCCAGCAGCTTGGATGCGGCAAGAAGCACAGATACGCAGTATTTT. Translating gives CASSLDAARSTDTQYF.